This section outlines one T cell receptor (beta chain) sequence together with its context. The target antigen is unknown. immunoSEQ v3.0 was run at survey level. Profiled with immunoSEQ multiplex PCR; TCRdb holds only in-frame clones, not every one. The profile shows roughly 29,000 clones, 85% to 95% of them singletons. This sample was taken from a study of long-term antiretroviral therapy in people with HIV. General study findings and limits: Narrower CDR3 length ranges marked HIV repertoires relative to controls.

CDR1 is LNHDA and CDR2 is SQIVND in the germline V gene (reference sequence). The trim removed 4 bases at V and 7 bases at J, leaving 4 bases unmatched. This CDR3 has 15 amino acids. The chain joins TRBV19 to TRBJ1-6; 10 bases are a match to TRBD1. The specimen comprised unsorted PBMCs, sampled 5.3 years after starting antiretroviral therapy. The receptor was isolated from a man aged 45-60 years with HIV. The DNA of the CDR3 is TGTGCCAGTAGTAGCCAGACAGGGGGCAATTCACCCCTCCACTTT. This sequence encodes CASSSQTGGNSPLHF.